This TCR beta chain was captured by sequencing in a study of blood T cell repertoires in COVID-19. Study at large: Both acute and convalescent COVID-19 samples were obtained from the United States, Italy and Spain. T cells, B-cell-depleted T cells, or PBMCs provided the cDNA or gDNA that served as material.

V shed 5 bases and J shed 0 bases, with 11 bases lying between them. CDR3 length equals 15 residues. Germline assignment: CDR1 SGHTA and CDR2 FQGNSA. The authors' processing: It was from reference gene primer amplification that nucleated cell counts were estimated. Assay used: immunoSEQ multiplex PCR; TCRdb lists only in-frame clones, some missing. From that table come the V and J calls and clone size; the DNA was used to work out D and trimming. The sample records about 410,000 clones, 70% to 90% being singletons. This TCR was recovered from a woman in her 30s with active or convalescent COVID-19. The sample was peripheral blood. The genes are TRBV7-2 and TRBJ1-5; D may be TRBD1 (5 bases). The CDR3 sequence: CASSRGQNSNQPQHF. In DNA, the CDR3 is TGTGCCAGCAGCCGCGGACAAAATAGCAATCAGCCCCAGCATTTT.